The present T cell receptor (beta chain) was sequenced within a study of shared clonotypes between healthy human individuals. About the research overall: CD4 naive and memory got three plates each, CD8 naive two, CD8 memory one.

Study-wide results and limits: Clonotype sharing among donors likely depends on sequencing depth.

This clone was picked up one time. What it binds is unknown. The repertoire was sequenced with immunoSEQ multiplex PCR; TCRdb's copy has only in-frame clones and lacks some. This sample has 700,000 or so clones, with about two thirds found just once. The sequence was obtained from a woman younger than 45 in good health. Source material: memory CD4+ T cells sorted from blood. Sample subset: CD45RA-negative fraction.

In DNA form, the CDR3 reads TGTGCCAGCAGTTCAGGGGACGCTAGCAATCAGCCCCAGCATTTT. Translation: CASSSGDASNQPQHF. The gene calls are TRBV28 and TRBJ1-5, with a possible D match to TRBD1 (6 bases). This CDR3 comprises 15 residues. CDR1 and CDR2 from the germline V gene are MDHEN and SYDVKM. V lost 4 bases and J 0 bases, leaving 10 bases between the germline ends.